Following are 25 T cell receptor beta chains from one sample sequenced in a study of cytomegalovirus exposure and HLA in healthy donors. PCR involved 60 Vbeta and 13 Jbeta primers. This table comes from immunoSEQ multiplex PCR, and its TCRdb copy is limited to in-frame clones, with some not included. The sample lists roughly 150,000 clones, approximately 68% occurring once. Material for sequencing was PBMCs. The receptors come from a man in his forties in good health and CMV-seronegative.

About this clone itself: At one of its ends the junction is not consistent with the germline gene, which may arise from a read error. CDR3 sequence: CASKPVTGGGNSPLNF. The DNA for the CDR3 is TGCGCCAGCAAACCCGTGACTGGGGGAGGTAATTCACCCCTCAACTTT. The rearrangement joins TRBV5-1 to TRBJ1-6; a weak D match, TRBD1 (5 bases). The V gene's germline CDR1 is SGHRS and CDR2 YFSETQ. This CDR3 has 16 residues.

This chain links TRBV29-1 with TRBJ2-7; 9 bases are a match to TRBD1. The V gene's germline CDR1 is SQVTM and CDR2 ANQGSEA. This CDR3 contains 14 residues. V gave up 2 bases and J gave up 9 bases; unmatched junction bases: 11. Here the CDR3 DNA reads TGCAGCGTTGAACCTACAGGGGGCGTTCGAAGGCAGTACTTC. Protein sequence: CSVEPTGGVRRQYF.

The rearrangement links TRBV6-4 to TRBJ2-1; the match to TRBD2 covers 8 bases. Trimming cost V 6 bases and J 9 bases; bases outside gene matches: 16. CDR1 and CDR2 from the germline V gene are MRHNA and SNTAGT. The CDR3 totals 16 residues. CDR3: CASSPSSGSGVAEQFF. CDR3 in DNA: TGTGCCAGCAGCCCCTCAAGCGGGAGCGGGGTGGCTGAGCAGTTCTTC.

The chain combines TRBV5-6 with TRBJ1-1; D is undetermined. There are 14 residues in the CDR3. V was pared by 4 bases and J by 4 bases, with 14 bases between. Germline V gene sequence: CDR1 SGHDT, CDR2 YYEEEE. In DNA, the CDR3 is TGTGCCAGCAGCCTGCTCGCGGCCAGCACTGAAGCTTTCTTT. Protein sequence: CASSLLAASTEAFF.

This clone has just a few counts. J is TRBJ2-3 and V is TRBV29-1, with 11 positions matching TRBD2. J was trimmed by 4 bases and V by 3 bases; bases with no gene match: 6. The germline CDR1 and CDR2 sequences are SQVTM and ANQGSEA. The CDR3 totals 15 residues. CDR3 DNA: TGCAGCGTTGATCTTACTAGCGGGGGTTCAGATACGCAGTATTTT. Protein: CSVDLTSGGSDTQYF.

The table lists this clone with a few counts. The chain is built from TRBV4-1 and TRBJ2-7, with D perhaps TRBD2 (5 bases). This CDR3 has 13 residues. Germline CDR1 MGHRA, CDR2 YSYEKL. Trimming pared 1 base from V and 7 bases from J, leaving 11 bases between. The chain's CDR3 is CASSQVGENEQYF. CDR3 bases: TGCGCCAGCAGCCAAGTCGGGGAGAATGAGCAGTACTTC.

The V call is TRBV9, the J call TRBJ2-2; D may be TRBD2 (6 bases). The CDR3 length is 15 residues. With 1 base removed from V and 5 bases from J, the gap between germline ends came to 12 bases. Germline-derived CDR1 and CDR2 are SGDLS and YYNGEE. The CDR3 region has the DNA TGTGCCAGCAGCGTATTGGCGGGGAGGACCGGGGAGCTGTTTTTT. Protein product: CASSVLAGRTGELFF.

This chain joins TRBV2 and TRBJ2-2; the D gene is possibly TRBD1 (5 bases). The CDR3 runs 14 residues. Germline values: CDR1 SNHLY, CDR2 FYNNEI. V lost 7 bases, J lost 3 bases, and 12 bases lay in between. Here the CDR3 reads CASTIRTHTGELFF. CDR3 DNA: TGTGCCAGCACCATCAGGACACACACCGGGGAGCTGTTTTTT.

The J gene is TRBJ2-5, the V gene TRBV5-1; the match to TRBD2 covers 9 bases. CDR3 size: 17 residues. The trim removed 0 bases at V and 1 base at J, leaving 7 bases unmatched. Germline V CDR1 and CDR2: SGHRS, YFSETQ. The CDR3 loop reads CASSLARERGAQETQYF. The CDR3 DNA is TGCGCCAGCAGCTTGGCCAGGGAGCGGGGGGCCCAAGAGACCCAGTACTTC.

About this clone: Mismatch with germline at one junction end may stem from a read error. The chain couples TRBV19 to TRBJ2-6, with D possibly TRBD1 on 6 matching bases. CDR1 and CDR2 from the germline V gene are LNHDA and SQIVND (reference sequence). The CDR3 loop spans 16 amino acids. CDR3 sequence: CASTEPLGAGANVLPF. CDR3 nucleotides: TGTGCCAGTACCGAGCCCCTGGGGGCTGGGGCCAACGTCCTGCCTTTC.

This chain connects TRBV25-1 to TRBJ1-2; D is unresolved. The V and J ends lost 4 bases and 4 bases respectively, with 13 bases between them. The CDR3 runs 14 residues. CDR1 is MGHDK, CDR2 SYGVNS, per germline. The CDR3 sequence is CASSGPLQLYGYTF. The CDR3 coding sequence is TGTGCCAGCAGTGGTCCACTCCAACTCTATGGCTACACCTTC.

V usage is TRBV28 and J usage is TRBJ1-2; D not certain. CDR3 length: 14 residues. Trimming pared 5 bases from V and 6 bases from J, leaving 16 bases between. Germline V CDR1 and CDR2: MDHEN, SYDVKM. CDR3 in DNA: TGTGCCAGCAGTGAGTTGAGGACCGGGAATGGCTACACCTTC. It translates to CASSELRTGNGYTF.

This clone was seen only a few times. The chain couples TRBV7-9 to TRBJ1-1; possibly TRBD1 for D (5 bases). The CDR3 sequence is 13 residues long. Trimming took 5 bases from V and 1 from J, leaving 8 bases between them. The germline CDR1 and CDR2 sequences are SEHNR and FQNEAQ (reference sequence). The CDR3 here is CASSLTENTEAFF. CDR3 coding DNA: TGTGCCAGCAGCCTGACAGAGAACACTGAAGCTTTCTTT. The variable domain in full, with the rest retrieved from reference TRBV7-9 and TRBJ1-1, is DTGVSQNPRHKITKRGQNVTFRCDPISEHNRLYWYRQTLGQGPEFLTYFQNEAQLEKSRLLSDRFSAERPKGSFSTLEIQRTEQGDSAMYLCASSLTENTEAFFGQGTRLTVV.

The V call is TRBV21-1, the J call TRBJ2-7; the table names TRBD1, a call not compared with the DNA. TRBV21-1 counts as a pseudogene. CDR3 size: 13 residues. CDR3 sequence (DNA): TGTGCCAGCAGCGATAACTTGACAGGTGATAGGTACTTC. Residues: CASSDNLTGDRYF.

This clone occurred a few times. J is TRBJ2-7 and V is TRBV2; 7 nucleotides agree with TRBD1. Germline-derived CDR1 and CDR2 are SNHLY and FYNNEI. The CDR3 runs 12 residues. The junction had 2 bases not matched to a gene; V was cut back by 3 bases and J by 6 bases. The CDR3: CASSETGLEQYF. The CDR3 nucleotides are TGTGCCAGCAGTGAGACAGGGCTCGAGCAGTACTTC.

The rearrangement uses TRBV10-1 and TRBJ2-3; possible D gene TRBD2, 5 bases. The germline V gene encodes CDR1 WNHNN and CDR2 SYGVQD (reference sequence). V dropped 2 bases and J dropped 4 bases, with 16 bases sitting between them. The CDR3 contains 16 residues. CDR3: CASSEASPTGADTQYF. The CDR3 DNA is TGCGCCAGCAGTGAGGCTAGCCCAACCGGGGCAGATACGCAGTATTTT.

This chain connects TRBV9 to TRBJ2-5, with 10 bases matching TRBD1. CDR3 length: 14 amino acids. After removal of 3 bases from V and 5 bases from J, the junction contained 4 bases not matched to a gene. Per germline, CDR1 SGDLS and CDR2 YYNGEE. The CDR3 bases are TGTGCCAGCAGCGACCGGACAGGGGGGGAGACCCAGTACTTC. As protein: CASSDRTGGETQYF.

V usage is TRBV30 and J usage is TRBJ1-5; D is undetermined. V was pared by 3 bases and J by 3 bases, with 9 bases between. Germline CDR1 is GTSNPN and CDR2 is SVGIG (reference sequence). The CDR3 spans 13 residues. CDR3 nucleotides: TGTGCCTGGAGGGAGGGTCCCAATCAGCCCCAGCATTTT. It translates to CAWREGPNQPQHF.

V usage is TRBV4-1 and J usage is TRBJ1-2; D call uncertain. Germline CDR1 is MGHRA and CDR2 is YSYEKL. V was cut by 1 base and J by 4 bases, with 13 bases left in between. CDR3 length: 15 amino acids. The CDR3 here is CASSQVQAGSYGYTF. Written as DNA, the CDR3 is TGCGCCAGCAGCCAAGTGCAGGCCGGGAGCTATGGCTACACCTTC.

The rearrangement links TRBV5-5 to TRBJ2-7; 11 bases agree with TRBD2. V dropped 4 bases and J dropped 1; count of bases not matched to a gene: 7. CDR1 SGHKS and CDR2 YYEKEE come from the germline V gene (reference sequence). The CDR3 covers 16 residues. CDR3 nucleotides: TGTGCCAGCAGCGGCGGGACTAGCGGAATATCCTACGAGCAGTACTTC. This codes for CASSGGTSGISYEQYF. Combining the CDR3 with reference TRBV5-5 and TRBJ2-7 gives the whole variable domain DAGVTQSPTHLIKTRGQQVTLRCSPISGHKSVSWYQQVLGQGPQFIFQYYEKEERGRGNFPDRFSARQFPNYSSELNVNALLLGDSALYLCASSGGTSGISYEQYFGPGTRLTVT.

This chain connects TRBV30 to TRBJ2-1; TRBD2 matches at 8 bases. Germline V lookup: CDR1 GTSNPN, CDR2 SVGIG (reference sequence). Trimming at V came to 3 bases and at J to 8 bases, leaving 6 bases not matched to a gene. This CDR3 contains 13 residues. In DNA form, the CDR3 reads TGTGCCTGGAGGGACTCAGCGGGGGATGAGCAGTTCTTC. The encoded protein is CAWRDSAGDEQFF. Together with reference TRBV30 and TRBJ2-1, the CDR3 gives the full variable domain: SQTIHQWPATLVQPVGSPLSLECTVEGTSNPNLYWYRQAAGRGLQLLFYSVGIGQISSEVPQNLSASRPQDRQFILSSKKLLLSDSGFYLCAWRDSAGDEQFFGPGTRLTVL.

The V call is TRBV28, the J call TRBJ2-7; D perhaps matches TRBD2 (6 bases). V gave up 8 bases and J gave up 2 bases, with 19 bases separating them. Germline loops: CDR1 MDHEN, CDR2 SYDVKM. This CDR3 spans 15 amino acids. CDR3 coding DNA: TGTGCCAGCTCCCCTGGGCTAGCGATCCCCTACGAGCAGTACTTC. It translates to CASSPGLAIPYEQYF.

J is TRBJ1-4 and V is TRBV6-5; 10 bases are a match to TRBD1. The V gene's germline CDR1 is MNHEY and CDR2 SVGAGI. Trimming removed 6 bases from V and 6 bases from J; junction bases left unmatched: 4. There are 14 residues in the CDR3. Here the CDR3 reads CASRMGQGYEKLFF. The CDR3 bases are TGTGCCAGCAGAATGGGACAGGGGTATGAAAAACTGTTTTTT.

The rearrangement uses TRBV19 and TRBJ2-3, with 10 bases matching TRBD2. The CDR3 runs to 15 residues. V lost 8 bases to trimming and J lost 4 bases; unmatched junction nucleotides: 9. CDR1 is LNHDA and CDR2 is SQIVND in the germline V gene (reference sequence). The CDR3: CASGLAGAGADTQYF. CDR3 coding DNA: TGTGCCAGTGGGCTAGCGGGAGCTGGCGCAGATACGCAGTATTTT.

The J gene is TRBJ2-1, the V gene TRBV7-9; 9 bases align to TRBD2. Germline CDR1 is SEHNR and CDR2 is FQNEAQ (reference sequence). After removal of 1 base from V and 9 bases from J, the junction contained 1 base not matched to a gene. This CDR3 has 13 amino acids. This chain's CDR3 is CASSLGSGGEQFF. CDR3 sequence (DNA): TGTGCCAGCAGCTTAGGTAGCGGGGGTGAGCAGTTCTTC.